Listed below are T cell receptor beta chains from one sample, sequenced in a study of blood T cell repertoires in COVID-19. Clones were read by immunoSEQ multiplex PCR, and TCRdb kept only the in-frame ones, dropping some. The table includes approximately 84,000 clones, 83% detected once. Source material: peripheral blood. The receptors originated from a woman older than 75 with acute or convalescent COVID-19. The CDR3 runs from the conserved cysteine through the conserved F or W. Each record gives: CDR3 protein, CDR3 DNA, V gene, J gene, D gene, clone size. D genes are given only for firm matches. Expanded clones get a size class; other rows say once, few or many, or leave the size out.

CDR3: CASSLGLQGPQETQYF; DNA: TGTGCCAGCAGCTTAGGCCTACAGGGGCCCCAAGAGACCCAGTACTTC; V: TRBV7-2; J: TRBJ2-5; D: TRBD1; size: -
CDR3: CASSQDGGLRELFF; DNA: TGCGCCAGCAGCCAAGATGGCGGGTTACGGGAGCTGTTTTTT; V: TRBV4-3; J: TRBJ2-2; D: -; size: -
CDR3: CASSLLQGSYNEQFF; DNA: TGTGCCAGCAGCTTACTACAGGGCTCCTACAATGAGCAGTTCTTC; V: TRBV11-2; J: TRBJ2-1; D: -; size: -
CDR3: CASSPGQDRVHEQYF; DNA: TGTGCCAGCTCACCAGGGCAGGACAGGGTACACGAGCAGTACTTC; V: TRBV18; J: TRBJ2-7; D: TRBD1; size: -
CDR3: CASSRWGLAGEETQYF; DNA: TGTGCCAGCAGCCGGTGGGGACTAGCGGGAGAAGAGACCCAGTACTTC; V: TRBV7-2; J: TRBJ2-5; D: TRBD2; size: -
CDR3: CASSFRDSYSVYNEQFF; DNA: TGTGCCAGCAGTTTCCGGGACAGCTATTCGGTCTACAATGAGCAGTTCTTC; V: TRBV2; J: TRBJ2-1; D: TRBD1; size: -
CDR3: CAISRLGQAGGYTF; DNA: TGTGCCATCTCTAGACTGGGACAGGCCGGAGGCTACACCTTC; V: TRBV2; J: TRBJ1-2; D: TRBD1; size: -
CDR3: CASSYAGQGGGYTF; DNA: TGTGCCAGCAGTTACGCAGGACAGGGCGGTGGCTACACCTTC; V: TRBV6-5; J: TRBJ1-2; D: TRBD1; size: -
CDR3: CASSQNRGGINTEAFF; DNA: TGCGCCAGCAGCCAAAACAGGGGAGGTATCAACACTGAAGCTTTCTTT; V: TRBV4-3; J: TRBJ1-1; D: TRBD1; size: -
CDR3: CASSLLAGGRTDTQYF; DNA: TGTGCCAGCAGCCTATTAGCGGGAGGGCGCACAGATACGCAGTATTTT; V: TRBV4-2; J: TRBJ2-3; D: TRBD2; size: -
CDR3: CASSSQGDTEAFF; DNA: TGTGCCAGCAGTTCCCAGGGGGACACTGAAGCTTTCTTT; V: TRBV6-5; J: TRBJ1-1; D: TRBD1; size: few
CDR3: CASKARASGGNEQYF; DNA: TGCGCCAGCAAAGCCCGGGCCTCAGGGGGTAACGAGCAGTACTTC; V: TRBV10-2; J: TRBJ2-7; D: TRBD1; size: -
CDR3: CASSLGQGTEKLFF; DNA: TGTGCCAGCTCACTCGGACAGGGGACGGAAAAACTGTTTTTT; V: TRBV18; J: TRBJ1-4; D: TRBD1; size: -